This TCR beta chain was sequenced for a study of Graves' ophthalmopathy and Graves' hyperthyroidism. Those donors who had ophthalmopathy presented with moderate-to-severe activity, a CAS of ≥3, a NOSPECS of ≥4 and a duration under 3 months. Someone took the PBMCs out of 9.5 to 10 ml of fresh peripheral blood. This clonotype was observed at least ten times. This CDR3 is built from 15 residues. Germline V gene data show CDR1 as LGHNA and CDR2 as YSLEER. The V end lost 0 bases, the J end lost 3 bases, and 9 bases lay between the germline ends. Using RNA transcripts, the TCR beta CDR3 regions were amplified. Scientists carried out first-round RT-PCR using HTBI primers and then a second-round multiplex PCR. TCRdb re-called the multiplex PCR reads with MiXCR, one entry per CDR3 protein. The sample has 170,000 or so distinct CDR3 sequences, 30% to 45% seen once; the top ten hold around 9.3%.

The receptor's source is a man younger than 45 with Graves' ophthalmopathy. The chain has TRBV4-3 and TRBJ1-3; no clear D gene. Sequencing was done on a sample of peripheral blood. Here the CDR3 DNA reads TGCGCCAGCAGCCAAGAAGCACGGCTTGGAAACACCATATATTTT. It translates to CASSQEARLGNTIYF.